What follows is one T cell receptor (beta chain) and its context. What it recognizes is unknown. With V trimmed by 2 bases and J by 1 base, 10 bases remained unmatched. The CDR3 length is 17 residues. Germline lookup yields CDR1 DFQATT and CDR2 SNEGSKA (reference sequence). The data derive from a study of T cell repertoires in cytomegalovirus infection. Study context: In public TCR beta signatures, there were indications of both CMV infection and matching HLA type.

Regarding the study as a whole: HLA-C-restricted TCR beta clonotypes specific for CMV led the ex vivo response. Cumulative public TCR beta family frequency identified carriers of CMV plus the relevant HLA.

Each CDR3 protein is one row after TCRdb ran MiXCR on the reads. This table has more than 250,000 distinct CDR3 sequences, 20% to 25% appearing once. The receptor's source is a human donor in good health (CMV status not recorded). Some clones in this sample may be carry-over from other donors' samples. This chain joins TRBV20-1 and TRBJ2-5, with 10 nucleotides matching TRBD2. The specimen comprised cultured PBMCs, sampled from culture after CMV antigen stimulation. The CDR3 nucleotides read TGCAGTGCTAGACTAGCGGGAGACCTGGGTATCCAAGAGACCCAGTACTTC. The encoded protein is CSARLAGDLGIQETQYF.